This T cell receptor beta chain was sequenced during a study of cytomegalovirus exposure and HLA in healthy donors. Findings and caveats of the study: Diagnosis of cytomegalovirus status made by the classifier reportedly showed high specificity and sensitivity.

PCR amplification relied on 60 Vbeta primers (plus 13 Jbeta primers). The protocol was immunoSEQ multiplex PCR, while the TCRdb copy is restricted to in-frame clones and leaves out a portion. Its listing shows about 83,000 clones. V lost 6 bases and J lost 0; bases outside the gene matches: 1. This CDR3 region has 14 residues. Per germline, CDR1 SGDLS and CDR2 YYNGEE. Notes on this clone: Its antigen is still unknown.

This receptor was identified in a man aged 18 to 30 in good health and CMV-seropositive. The sequenced sample was PBMCs. This sequence joins TRBV9 and TRBJ2-3; 10 nucleotides align to TRBD2. The CDR3 loop reads CASTSGGSTDTQYF. Here the CDR3 DNA reads TGTGCCAGCACTAGCGGGGGAAGCACAGATACGCAGTATTTT. The variable domain in full, with the rest retrieved from reference TRBV9 and TRBJ2-3, is DSGVTQTPKHLITATGQRVTLRCSPRSGDLSVYWYQQSLDQGLQFLIQYYNGEERAKGNILERFSAQQFPDLHSELNLSSLELGDSALYFCASTSGGSTDTQYFGPGTRLTVL.